This is a list of T cell receptor beta chains from one sample in a study of graft-versus-host responses after intestinal transplantation. For these receptors, no antigen is known. Libraries were prepared by immunoSEQ multiplex PCR; TCRdb keeps only in-frame clonotypes and omits some of them. The sample carries some 130,000 clones, roughly nine tenths recorded once. Specimen: unstimulated CD4+ T cells sorted from spleen or lymph node cells, collected before intestinal transplant. The receptors shown here come from a human donor who received an intestinal transplant. Both conserved end residues are part of each CDR3. Fields, in order: J gene, D gene, clone size, V gene, CDR3 DNA, CDR3 protein. The D gene is left open where the match is weak. Not all rows give a size; the values are once, few, many and, for expanded clones, a class.

TRBJ1-4 | TRBD1 | NA | TRBV7-9 | TGTGCCAGCAGCAGGGGGCAGGGTGAAAAACTGTTTTTT | CASSRGQGEKLFF
TRBJ2-5 | NA | NA | TRBV9 | TGTGCCAGCAGCCCTAACGTACTCTCGGAGACCCAGTACTTC | CASSPNVLSETQYF
TRBJ2-3 | TRBD2 | NA | TRBV4-1 | TGCGCCAGCAGCCAAGGAGGAGCGGGGAGGACCACAGATACGCAGTATTTT | CASSQGGAGRTTDTQYF
TRBJ2-3 | NA | NA | TRBV19 | TGTGCCAGTAGCACGACTAGGCCAGATACGCAGTATTTT | CASSTTRPDTQYF
TRBJ1-1 | TRBD1 | NA | TRBV18 | TGTGCCAGCTCACCAGAGGACAGGGGGAAAGCTTTCTTT | CASSPEDRGKAFF
TRBJ2-2 | NA | NA | TRBV21-1 | TGTGCCAGCAGCGCACAGGGGGCTAACGGGGAGCTGTTTTTT | CASSAQGANGELFF
TRBJ1-4 | NA | NA | TRBV5-1 | TGCGCCAGCAGCTTGGCCGGAACAGCTGGCAATGAAAAACTGTTTTTT | CASSLAGTAGNEKLFF
TRBJ2-5 | TRBD1 | NA | TRBV19 | TGTGCCAGTAGTACCCAGGGGGCGGCTGGGGAGACCCAGTACTTC | CASSTQGAAGETQYF
TRBJ1-5 | NA | NA | TRBV6-6 | TGTGCCAGCAGCCAGCCCCAGCATTTT | CASSQPQHF
TRBJ1-1 | TRBD1 | NA | TRBV5-4 | TGTGCCAGCAGCGTAGACAGGGGGCAGAATGAAGCTTTCTTT | CASSVDRGQNEAFF
TRBJ2-1 | TRBD2 | NA | TRBV29-1 | TGCAGCTCCGTGAGGGGGTCTAGCGGGGGGAATGAGCAGTTCTTC | CSSVRGSSGGNEQFF
TRBJ2-5 | NA | NA | TRBV7-6 | TGTGCCAGCCGGGGGGCCGGGACGGAGACCCAGTACTTC | CASRGAGTETQYF
TRBJ2-3 | TRBD2 | NA | TRBV5-6 | TGTGCCAGCAGCTTGCGGACTAGCGGGGGGGCGGGGGCAGATACGCAGTATTTT | CASSLRTSGGAGADTQYF
TRBJ1-6 | NA | NA | TRBV5-5 | TGTGCCAGCAGCTTGGGGGATCGTACGTCGGTTTTTCCCCTCCACTTT | CASSLGDRTSVFPLHF
TRBJ2-1 | NA | NA | TRBV14 | TGTGCCAGCAGCCAAGATGTGGACAATGAGCAGTTCTTC | CASSQDVDNEQFF
TRBJ2-1 | NA | NA | TRBV6-1 | TGTGCCTGCAGTGAAGAGAGGGGCCGCTACAATGAGCAGTTCTTC | CACSEERGRYNEQFF
TRBJ1-1 | TRBD1 | NA | TRBV29-1 | TGCAGCGTTGTGACGGTGGACAGGGGGAACCGGGGTGAAGCTTTCTTT | CSVVTVDRGNRGEAFF
TRBJ1-6 | NA | once | TRBV5-1 | TGCGCCAGCAGCTTGGAGGGGTTGGATTCACCCCTCCACTTT | CASSLEGLDSPLHF
TRBJ1-5 | TRBD1 | NA | TRBV5-6 | TGTGCCAGCAGCCGCGGACAGGGGGCGTTTAGCAATCAGCCCCAGCATTTT | CASSRGQGAFSNQPQHF
TRBJ2-5 | NA | NA | TRBV9 | TGTGCCAGCAGCGTAGGAGTCGGGGGGACAGTACAAGAGACCCAGTACTTC | CASSVGVGGTVQETQYF
TRBJ1-1 | NA | NA | TRBV5-4 | TGTGCCAGCAGCCCTGCCCCGACACCGAACACTGAAGCTTTCTTT | CASSPAPTPNTEAFF
TRBJ2-1 | TRBD2 | NA | TRBV7-3 | TGTGCCAGCAGCCCCAAAGCGGGGGGGGAACGGAATGAGCAGTTCTTC | CASSPKAGGERNEQFF